These 20 T cell receptor beta chains were all obtained from the same sample, sequenced in a study of blood T cells in healthy people across ages. Together with a sample-barcoded 5' primer, a J-beta primer mix was included in a second PCR lasting roughly 6 to 12 cycles. TCRdb re-analysed the 5' RACE reads in MiXCR, keeping a single row per CDR3 protein. This sample yields about 1.8 million distinct CDR3 sequences, of which roughly 50% are seen a single time; 2% to 2.5% belongs to the top ten. The material sequenced was blood. The receptor source for this set is a woman in her forties in good health.

The sample holds a few counts of this clonotype. The rearrangement uses TRBV13 and TRBJ2-5; a weak D match, TRBD2 (5 bases). CDR1 is PRHDT, CDR2 FYEKMQ, per germline (reference sequence). The CDR3 covers 14 residues. V gave up 0 bases and J gave up 7 bases, with 12 bases separating them. The CDR3 reads CASSLGRIGGTQYF. DNA for the CDR3: TGTGCCAGCAGCTTAGGCCGTATAGGAGGGACCCAGTACTTC.

This clonotype was seen a handful of times. The chain links TRBV6-2 or TRBV6-3 to TRBJ2-7, with D possibly TRBD1 on 6 matching bases. The tail of the sequence fits TRBJ2-5 better, so the J call may be wrong. From germline, CDR1 is MNHEY and CDR2 SVGEGT. The CDR3 is made up of 15 amino acids. The CDR3 protein is CASSYFRTDSETQYF. The CDR3 DNA reads TGTGCCAGCAGTTACTTCCGGACAGACTCCGAGACCCAGTACTTC.

The chain carries TRBV18 and TRBJ2-1; D may be TRBD1 or TRBD2 (7 bases each). Trimming left V 2 bases short and J 4 bases short, with 12 bases between. Germline V gene lookup returns CDR1 KGHSH and CDR2 LQKENI. This CDR3 has 15 amino acids. The CDR3 DNA follows: TGTGCCAGCTCACCATCCAGGGGGGGGTACAATGAGCAGTTCTTC. Translation gives CASSPSRGGYNEQFF.

The V and J genes are TRBV5-6 and TRBJ2-7; D is possibly TRBD2 (6 bases). The J call may be incorrect, as the DNA end agrees better with TRBJ2-4. The CDR3 is made up of 15 amino acids. The germline V gene has CDR1 SGHDT and CDR2 YYEEEE. The CDR3 region has the DNA TGTGCCAGCAGCTCCGCGGGGTTGGGCAAAAACATTCAGTACTTC. Amino acid sequence: CASSSAGLGKNIQYF.

The V and J genes are TRBV28 and TRBJ2-6; D gene uncertain. Trimming stripped 7 bases from V and 0 bases from J, with 13 bases between. Per the germline V gene, CDR1 is MDHEN and CDR2 is SYDVKM. CDR3 length: 16 residues. CDR3: CASTFRRVSGANVLTF. CDR3 DNA: TGTGCCAGCACCTTTAGACGGGTCTCTGGGGCCAACGTCCTGACTTTC.

The genes are TRBV3-1 and TRBJ2-5, with a weak D call TRBD2 (5 bases). The CDR3 covers 13 residues. V dropped 7 bases and J dropped 5 bases, with 14 bases sitting between them. CDR1 is LGHDT and CDR2 is YNNKEL in the germline V gene (reference sequence). This CDR3 reads CASTLLGSETQYF. As DNA, the CDR3 is TGTGCCAGCACCCTACTAGGTTCCGAGACCCAGTACTTC.

The chain uses TRBV12-3 or TRBV12-4 and TRBJ2-5; a possible D gene is TRBD2 (6 bases). The CDR3 is made up of 15 amino acids. Trimming removed 6 bases at V and 2 bases at J, with 16 bases between. Here the CDR3 reads CASSTRRDHQETQYF. In DNA form, the CDR3 reads TGTGCCAGCAGCACCCGGCGGGACCATCAAGAGACCCAGTACTTC.

This clonotype has more than one count but fewer than ten. This chain joins TRBV6-5 and TRBJ1-1, with TRBD1 as a possible D gene (6 bases). Germline-derived CDR1 and CDR2 are MNHEY and SVGAGI. The CDR3 spans 14 residues. The V and J ends lost 6 bases and 1 base respectively, with 12 bases between them. In DNA, the CDR3 is TGTGCCAGCAGCCGGGGACAAGCGAACACTGAAGCTTTCTTT. Translated: CASSRGQANTEAFF.

This clonotype showed up just a few times. The chain has TRBV9 and TRBJ2-1, with D perhaps TRBD1 (6 bases). Deletions cut 0 bases from V and 2 bases from J, with 6 bases between. Germline V gene data show CDR1 as SGDLS and CDR2 as YYNGEE. This CDR3 comprises 14 residues. In nucleotides, the CDR3 is TGTGCCAGCAGCGTAGGGGACACCTACAATGAGCAGTTCTTC. Encoded protein: CASSVGDTYNEQFF.

This clonotype was found a few times. CDR3 in amino acids: CASSQVGTGGYTF. CDR3 in DNA: TGCGCCAGCAGCCAAGTCGGGACAGGAGGCTACACCTTC. This chain links TRBV4-3 with TRBJ1-2; 8 positions agree with TRBD1. Germline V gives CDR1 LGHNA, CDR2 YSLEER. CDR3 length equals 13 residues. The V and J ends lost 1 base and 8 bases, in that order; junction bases with no gene match: 3.

J is TRBJ1-2 and V is TRBV6-1; D ambiguous. V gave up 6 bases and J gave up 8 bases, with 10 bases separating them. This CDR3 spans 11 amino acids. Germline loops: CDR1 MNHNS, CDR2 SASEGT. The CDR3 DNA is TGTGCCAGCAGGCCACCGCGGGGCTACACCTTC. It is translated as CASRPPRGYTF.

This clonotype was picked up one time. The CDR3 sequence is CASSDRAVRANVLTF. DNA for the CDR3: TGTGCCAGCAGTGATAGGGCGGTTCGGGCCAACGTCCTGACTTTC. This rearrangement joins TRBV2 to TRBJ2-6; D unclear. The germline V and J ends were trimmed by 3 bases and 5 bases, with 11 bases remaining between them. The CDR3 extends over 15 amino acids. Germline V gene sequence: CDR1 SNHLY, CDR2 FYNNEI.

The chain couples TRBV19 to TRBJ1-1; the D gene is possibly TRBD1 (6 bases). The V gene lost 11 bases and the J gene lost 1 base, with 14 bases spanning the gap. The germline V gene encodes CDR1 LNHDA and CDR2 SQIVND (reference sequence). The CDR3 covers 13 residues. The CDR3: CAGAQGWNTEAFF. The CDR3 nucleotides are TGTGCCGGCGCACAGGGTTGGAACACTGAAGCTTTCTTT.

The chain carries TRBV4-3 and TRBJ2-5; 7 bases agree with TRBD2. The trim removed 4 bases at V and 4 bases at J, leaving 9 bases unmatched. Germline V gene lookup returns CDR1 LGHNA and CDR2 YSLEER. The CDR3 is 15 residues long. The CDR3 DNA reads TGCGCCAGCAGCCCCGAGGGGAGGGCGCGAGAGACCCAGTACTTC. Translating gives CASSPEGRARETQYF.

This clonotype was seen only a few times. The chain joins TRBV12-3 or TRBV12-4 to TRBJ2-4; TRBD1 matches at 9 bases. The CDR3 has 17 amino acids. The V and J ends lost 6 bases and 0 bases, in that order; junction bases with no gene match: 9. In DNA form, the CDR3 reads TGTGCCAGCAGCCCAACCGGACAGGGGATAGCCAAAAACATTCAGTACTTC. Its translation: CASSPTGQGIAKNIQYF.

This chain uses TRBV24-1 with TRBJ2-5, with TRBD2 identical over 7 bases. Trimming took 7 bases from V and 3 from J; bases not matched to a gene: 4. This CDR3 has 13 amino acids. Germline loops: CDR1 KGHDR, CDR2 SFDVKD. In DNA, the CDR3 is TGTGCCACCAGGGCTAGCGGAGAAGAGACCCAGTACTTC. It yields the protein CATRASGEETQYF.

This rearrangement joins TRBV6-6 to TRBJ2-7, with TRBD1 matching 8 bases. V trimming: 7 bases; J trimming: 2 bases; junction bases outside the gene matches: 7. The length of the CDR3 is 14 residues. Looked up from germline, CDR1 is MNHNY and CDR2 is SVGAGI (reference sequence). CDR3 sequence (DNA): TGTGCCAGCAACGACAGGGGAACCACCTACGAGCAGTACTTC. It yields the protein CASNDRGTTYEQYF.

This chain joins TRBV7-6 and TRBJ2-1; 7 bases match TRBD2. CDR1 is SGHVS, CDR2 FNYEAQ, per germline. The CDR3 is made up of 14 amino acids. Trimming took 0 bases from V and 9 from J; bases not matched to a gene: 5. The CDR3 DNA sequence: TGTGCCAGCAGCTTAGCAGCTGCGGGGGTTGAGCAGTTCTTC. Translation gives CASSLAAAGVEQFF.

The J gene is TRBJ1-2, the V gene TRBV5-1; D is undetermined. Trimming shortened V by 2 bases and J by 6 bases, and 23 bases separated the two germline ends. This CDR3 contains 17 residues. CDR1 is SGHRS, CDR2 YFSETQ, per germline. The CDR3 sequence: CASSFASSTGRADGYTF. The CDR3 DNA is TGCGCCAGCAGCTTTGCCTCCTCCACCGGGAGAGCCGATGGCTACACCTTC.

This clonotype showed up just a few times. The chain links TRBV5-6 to TRBJ2-3, with a possible D match to TRBD1 (7 bases). The ends were cut back, 3 bases at V and 7 bases at J, with 15 bases in the middle. The CDR3 consists of 14 residues. The germline CDR1 and CDR2 sequences are SGHDT and YYEEEE. The CDR3 DNA sequence: TGTGCCAGCAGCTCCGCTGGAGGGGGCTATACGCAGTATTTT. It specifies CASSSAGGGYTQYF.